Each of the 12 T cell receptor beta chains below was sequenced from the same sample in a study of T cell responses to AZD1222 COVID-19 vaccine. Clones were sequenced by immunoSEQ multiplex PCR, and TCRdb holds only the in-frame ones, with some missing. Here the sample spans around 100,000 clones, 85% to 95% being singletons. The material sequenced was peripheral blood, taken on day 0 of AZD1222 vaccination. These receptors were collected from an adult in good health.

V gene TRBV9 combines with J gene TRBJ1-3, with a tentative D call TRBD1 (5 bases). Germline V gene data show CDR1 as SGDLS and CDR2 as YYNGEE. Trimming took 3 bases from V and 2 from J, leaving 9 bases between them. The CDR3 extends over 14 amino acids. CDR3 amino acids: CASSAGATGNTIYF. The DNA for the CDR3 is TGTGCCAGCAGCGCCGGGGCGACTGGAAACACCATATATTTT.

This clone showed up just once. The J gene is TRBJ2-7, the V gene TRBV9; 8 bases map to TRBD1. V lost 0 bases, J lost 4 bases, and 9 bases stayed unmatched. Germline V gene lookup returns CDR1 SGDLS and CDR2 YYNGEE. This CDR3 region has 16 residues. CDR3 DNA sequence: TGTGCCAGCAGCGTAGTAGGGGACAGGAGGCGTTACGAGCAGTACTTC. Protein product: CASSVVGDRRRYEQYF.

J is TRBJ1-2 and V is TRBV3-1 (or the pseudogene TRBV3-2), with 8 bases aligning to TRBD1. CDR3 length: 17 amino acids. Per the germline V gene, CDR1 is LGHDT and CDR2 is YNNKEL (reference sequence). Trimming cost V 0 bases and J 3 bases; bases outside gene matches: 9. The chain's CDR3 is CASSQETQGALYYGYTF. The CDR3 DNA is TGTGCCAGCAGCCAAGAGACCCAGGGGGCTCTTTACTATGGCTACACCTTC.

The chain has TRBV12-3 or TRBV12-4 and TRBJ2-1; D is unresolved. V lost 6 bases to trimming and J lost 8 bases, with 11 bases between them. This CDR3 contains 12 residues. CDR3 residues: CASSYLSHEQFF. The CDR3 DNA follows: TGTGCCAGCAGCTATTTGTCGCATGAGCAGTTCTTC.

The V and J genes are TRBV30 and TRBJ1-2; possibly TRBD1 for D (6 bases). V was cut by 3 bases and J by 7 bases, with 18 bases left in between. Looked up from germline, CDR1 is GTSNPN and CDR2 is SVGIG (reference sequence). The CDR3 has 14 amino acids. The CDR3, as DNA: TGTGCCTGGAGCCCAGGGGTTTTGGTTCGTGGCTACACCTTC. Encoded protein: CAWSPGVLVRGYTF.

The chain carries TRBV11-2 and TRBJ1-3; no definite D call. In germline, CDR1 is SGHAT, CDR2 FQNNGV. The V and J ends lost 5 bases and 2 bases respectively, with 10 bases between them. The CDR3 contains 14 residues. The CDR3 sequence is CASSQIRTGNTIYF. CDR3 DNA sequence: TGTGCCAGCAGCCAGATCAGGACTGGAAACACCATATATTTT.

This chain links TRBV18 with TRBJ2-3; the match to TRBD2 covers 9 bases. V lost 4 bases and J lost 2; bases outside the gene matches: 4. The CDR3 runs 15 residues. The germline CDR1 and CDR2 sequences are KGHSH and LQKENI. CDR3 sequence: CASSRSSGNTDTQYF. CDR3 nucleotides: TGTGCCAGCTCACGTTCTAGCGGGAACACAGATACGCAGTATTTT.

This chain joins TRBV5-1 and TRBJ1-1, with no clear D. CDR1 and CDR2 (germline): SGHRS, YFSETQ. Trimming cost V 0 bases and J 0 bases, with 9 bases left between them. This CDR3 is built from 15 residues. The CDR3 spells CASSLDVGLNTEAFF. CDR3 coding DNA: TGCGCCAGCAGCTTGGATGTAGGACTGAACACTGAAGCTTTCTTT.

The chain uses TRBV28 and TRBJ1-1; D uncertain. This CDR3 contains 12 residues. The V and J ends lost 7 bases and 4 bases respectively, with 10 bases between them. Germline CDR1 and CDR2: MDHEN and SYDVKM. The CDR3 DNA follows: TGTGCCAGCAAGGAAAGCGGCACTGAAGCTTTCTTT. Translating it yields CASKESGTEAFF.

The CDR3 loop is CAYTRGGNTGELFF. CDR3 bases: TGTGCCTACACGCGTGGCGGCAACACCGGGGAGCTGTTTTTT. The rearrangement links TRBV30 to TRBJ2-2; no reliable D call. CDR1 is GTSNPN, CDR2 SVGIG, per germline (reference sequence). CDR3 length: 14 amino acids. Deletions cut 7 bases from V and 2 bases from J, with 14 bases between.

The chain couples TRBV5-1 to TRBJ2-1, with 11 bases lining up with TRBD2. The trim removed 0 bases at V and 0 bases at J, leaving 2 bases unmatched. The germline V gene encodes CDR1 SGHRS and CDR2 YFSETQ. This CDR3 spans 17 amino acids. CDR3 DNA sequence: TGCGCCAGCAGCTTGGTAACTAGCGGGAGCTCCTACAATGAGCAGTTCTTC. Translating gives CASSLVTSGSSYNEQFF.

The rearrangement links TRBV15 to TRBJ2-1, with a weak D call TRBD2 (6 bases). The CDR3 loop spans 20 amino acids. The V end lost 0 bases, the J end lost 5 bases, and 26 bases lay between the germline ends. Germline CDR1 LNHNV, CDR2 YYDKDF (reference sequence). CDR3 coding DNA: TGTGCCACCAGCAGAGACTATTTCGCCGAGCTGGTAGCGGCCGACAATGAGCAGTTCTTC. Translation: CATSRDYFAELVAADNEQFF.